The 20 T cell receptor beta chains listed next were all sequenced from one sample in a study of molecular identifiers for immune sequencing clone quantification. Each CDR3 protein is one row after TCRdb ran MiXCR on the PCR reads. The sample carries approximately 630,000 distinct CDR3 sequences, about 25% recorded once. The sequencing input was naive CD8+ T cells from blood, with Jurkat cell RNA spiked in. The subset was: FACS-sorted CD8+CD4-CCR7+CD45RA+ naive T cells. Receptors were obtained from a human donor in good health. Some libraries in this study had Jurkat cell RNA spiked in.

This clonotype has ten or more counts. DNA of the CDR3: TGCAGCGTTGCTCTGGGGATCTACGAGCAGTACTTC. Encoded protein: CSVALGIYEQYF. This chain links TRBV29-1 with TRBJ2-7; no reliable D call. The CDR3 is 12 residues long. Trimming took off 4 bases at V and 3 bases at J, with 10 bases between the two ends. Germline lookup yields CDR1 SQVTM and CDR2 ANQGSEA.

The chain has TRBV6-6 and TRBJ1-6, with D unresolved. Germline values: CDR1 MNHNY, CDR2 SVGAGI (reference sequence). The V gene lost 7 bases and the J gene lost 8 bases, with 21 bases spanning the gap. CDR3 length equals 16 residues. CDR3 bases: TGTGCCAGCAAGACCTTCGAAAATCACTGGGATTCACCCCTCCACTTT. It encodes CASKTFENHWDSPLHF.

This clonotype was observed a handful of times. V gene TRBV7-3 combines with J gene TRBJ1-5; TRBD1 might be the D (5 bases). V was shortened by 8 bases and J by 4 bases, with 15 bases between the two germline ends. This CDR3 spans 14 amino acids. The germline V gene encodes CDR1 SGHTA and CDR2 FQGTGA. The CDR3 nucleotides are TGTGCCAGCCACCCAGGCCAGGGAAATCAGCCCCAGCATTTT. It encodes CASHPGQGNQPQHF.

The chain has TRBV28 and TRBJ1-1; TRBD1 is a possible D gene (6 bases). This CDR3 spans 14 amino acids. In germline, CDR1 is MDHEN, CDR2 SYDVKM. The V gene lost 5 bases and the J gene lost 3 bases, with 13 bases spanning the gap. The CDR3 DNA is TGTGCCAGCAGTGCGGACAGCCACGACACTGAAGCTTTCTTT. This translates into CASSADSHDTEAFF.

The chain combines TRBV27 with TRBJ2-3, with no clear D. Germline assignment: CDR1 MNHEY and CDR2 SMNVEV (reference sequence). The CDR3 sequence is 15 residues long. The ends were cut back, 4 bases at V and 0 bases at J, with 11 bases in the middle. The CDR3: CASSSLGASTDTQYF. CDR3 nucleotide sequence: TGTGCCAGCAGTTCGCTAGGTGCTAGCACAGATACGCAGTATTTT.

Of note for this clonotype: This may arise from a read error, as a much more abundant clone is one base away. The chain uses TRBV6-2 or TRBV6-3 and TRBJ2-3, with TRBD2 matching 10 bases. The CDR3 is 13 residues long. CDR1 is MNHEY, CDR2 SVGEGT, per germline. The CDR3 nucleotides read TGTGCCAGCACCGGACTAGCGGCAGATAAGCAGTATTTT. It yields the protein CASTGLAADKQYF.

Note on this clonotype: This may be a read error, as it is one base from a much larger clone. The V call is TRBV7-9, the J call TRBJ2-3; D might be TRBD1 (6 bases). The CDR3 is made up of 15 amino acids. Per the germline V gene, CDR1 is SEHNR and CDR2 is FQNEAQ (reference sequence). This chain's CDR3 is CASSPDSQSTDPQYF. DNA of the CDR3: TGTGCCAGCAGCCCGGACAGTCAGAGCACAGATCCGCAGTATTTT.

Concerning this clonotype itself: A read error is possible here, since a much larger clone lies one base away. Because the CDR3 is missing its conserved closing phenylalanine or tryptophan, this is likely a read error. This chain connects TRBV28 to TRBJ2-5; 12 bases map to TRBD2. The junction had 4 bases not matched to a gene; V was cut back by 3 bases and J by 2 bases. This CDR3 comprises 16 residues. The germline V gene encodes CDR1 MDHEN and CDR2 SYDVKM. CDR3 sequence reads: CASSFTGLAGQETQYS. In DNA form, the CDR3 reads TGTGCCAGCAGTTTCACAGGACTAGCGGGGCAAGAGACCCAGTACTCC.

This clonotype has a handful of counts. CDR3 DNA sequence: TGTGCCAGCAGCTTATTTCCGGGAGGACGAGGAGCTACTGGAAACACCATATATTTT. This gives the protein CASSLFPGGRGATGNTIYF. The chain couples TRBV11-2 to TRBJ1-3; D gene uncertain. From germline, CDR1 is SGHAT and CDR2 FQNNGV. The CDR3 totals 19 residues. The ends were cut back, 2 bases at V and 2 bases at J, with 22 bases in the middle.

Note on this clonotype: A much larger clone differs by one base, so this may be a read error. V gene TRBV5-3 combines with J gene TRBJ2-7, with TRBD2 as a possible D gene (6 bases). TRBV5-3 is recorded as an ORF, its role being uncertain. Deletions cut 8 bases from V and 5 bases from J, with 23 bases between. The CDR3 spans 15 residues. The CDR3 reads CASCLRGGRTDEQYF. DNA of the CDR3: TGTGCCAGCTGCTTGCGGGGCGGTCGGACCGACGAGCAGTACTTC.

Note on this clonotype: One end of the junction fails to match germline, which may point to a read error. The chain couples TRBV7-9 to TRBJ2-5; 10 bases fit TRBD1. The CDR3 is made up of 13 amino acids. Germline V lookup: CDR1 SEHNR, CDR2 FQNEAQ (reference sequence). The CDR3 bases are TGTGCCAGCAGCTGGGACAGGGGAGAGACCCGGTACTTC. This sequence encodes CASSWDRGETRYF. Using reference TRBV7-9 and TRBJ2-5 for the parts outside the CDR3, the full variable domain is DTGVSQNPRHKITKRGQNVTFRCDPISEHNRLYWYRQTLGQGPEFLTYFQNEAQLEKSRLLSDRFSAERPKGSFSTLEIQRTEQGDSAMYLCASSWDRGETRYFGPGTRLLVL.

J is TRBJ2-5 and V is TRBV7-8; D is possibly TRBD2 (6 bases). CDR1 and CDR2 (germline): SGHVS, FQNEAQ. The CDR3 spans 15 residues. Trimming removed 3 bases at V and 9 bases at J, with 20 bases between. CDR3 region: CASSFTIASEGSQYF. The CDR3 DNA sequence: TGTGCCAGCAGCTTCACAATCGCGTCGGAGGGGTCCCAGTACTTC.

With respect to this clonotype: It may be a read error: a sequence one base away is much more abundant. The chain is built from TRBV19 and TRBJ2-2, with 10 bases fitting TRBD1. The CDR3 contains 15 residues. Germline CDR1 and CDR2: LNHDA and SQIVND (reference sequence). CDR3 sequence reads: CASSMTGGYTGELLF. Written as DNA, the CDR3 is TGTGCCAGTAGTATGACAGGGGGCTACACCGGGGAGCTGCTTTTT.

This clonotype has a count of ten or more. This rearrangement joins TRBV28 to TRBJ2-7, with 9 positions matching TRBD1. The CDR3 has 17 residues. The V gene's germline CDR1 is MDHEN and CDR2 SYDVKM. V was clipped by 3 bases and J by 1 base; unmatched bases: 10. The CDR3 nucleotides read TGTGCCAGCAGTTTGCTCTTGGGACAGGGTTCATCCTACGAGCAGTACTTC. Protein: CASSLLLGQGSSYEQYF.

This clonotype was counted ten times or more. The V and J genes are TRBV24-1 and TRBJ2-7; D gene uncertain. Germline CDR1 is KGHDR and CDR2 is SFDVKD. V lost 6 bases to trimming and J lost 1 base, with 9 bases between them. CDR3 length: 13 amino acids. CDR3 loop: CATSWSGSYEQYF. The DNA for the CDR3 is TGTGCCACCAGTTGGTCCGGGTCCTACGAGCAGTACTTC.

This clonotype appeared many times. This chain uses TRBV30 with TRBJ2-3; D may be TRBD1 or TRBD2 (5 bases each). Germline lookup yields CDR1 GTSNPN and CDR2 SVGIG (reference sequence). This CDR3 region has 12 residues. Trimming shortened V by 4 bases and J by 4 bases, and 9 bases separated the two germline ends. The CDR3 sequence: CAWNVGADTQYF. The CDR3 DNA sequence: TGTGCCTGGAACGTGGGGGCAGATACGCAGTATTTT. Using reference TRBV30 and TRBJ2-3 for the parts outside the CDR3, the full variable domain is SQTIHQWPATLVQPVGSPLSLECTVEGTSNPNLYWYRQAAGRGLQLLFYSVGIGQISSEVPQNLSASRPQDRQFILSSKKLLLSDSGFYLCAWNVGADTQYFGPGTRLTVL.

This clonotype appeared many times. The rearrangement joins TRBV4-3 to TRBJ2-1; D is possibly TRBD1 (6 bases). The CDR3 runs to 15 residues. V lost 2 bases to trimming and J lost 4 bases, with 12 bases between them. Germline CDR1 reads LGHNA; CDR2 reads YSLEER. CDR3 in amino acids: CASSQQPTGYNEQFF. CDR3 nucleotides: TGCGCCAGCAGCCAACAACCTACAGGGTACAATGAGCAGTTCTTC.

CDR3: CASSQHRNSYEQYF. The CDR3 DNA sequence: TGTGCCAGCAGCCAACACAGGAACTCCTACGAGCAGTACTTC. This chain uses TRBV27 with TRBJ2-7; weak D call: TRBD1 (5 bases). The germline CDR1 and CDR2 sequences are MNHEY and SMNVEV (reference sequence). The V and J ends lost 6 bases and 0 bases respectively, with 12 bases between them. The CDR3 sequence is 14 residues long.

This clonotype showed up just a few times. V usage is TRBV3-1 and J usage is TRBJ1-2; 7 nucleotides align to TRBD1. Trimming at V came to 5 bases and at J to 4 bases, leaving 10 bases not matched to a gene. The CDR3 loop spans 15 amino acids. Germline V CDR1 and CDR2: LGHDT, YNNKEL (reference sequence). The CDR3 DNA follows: TGTGCCAGCAGCGGAGGACAGGTCTTGGGCTATGGCTACACCTTC. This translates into CASSGGQVLGYGYTF.

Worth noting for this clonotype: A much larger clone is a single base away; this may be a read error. The CDR3 DNA reads TGTGCCAGCAGTTTATATATGACTAGCGGGGCCACAGATACGCAGTCTTTT. It yields the protein CASSLYMTSGATDTQSF. V and J are TRBV12-3 or TRBV12-4 and TRBJ2-3; 11 bases map to TRBD2. The CDR3 consists of 17 residues.